What follows are 13 T cell receptor beta chains derived from one specimen sequenced in a study of CD8+ T cells in alopecia areata. Treatment indicated: oral pan-JAK inhibitor, 5-10 mg twice daily. It was cDNA, reverse transcribed from extracted RNA, that served as the sequencing template. The table came from immunoSEQ multiplex PCR; TCRdb's copy has only in-frame clones and leaves some out. The sample contains roughly 180,000 clones, roughly three fifths of which appear only once. The material was CD4+ T cells sorted from blood, obtained at week 4, from a patient treated with tofacitinib. These receptors were collected from a human donor with alopecia areata.

The V and J genes are TRBV7-9 and TRBJ1-1; no clear D. Germline values: CDR1 SEHNR, CDR2 FQNEAQ (reference sequence). This CDR3 has 12 amino acids. The ends were cut back, 1 base at V and 6 bases at J, with 6 bases in the middle. CDR3 protein: CASSLGGAEAFF. In DNA, the CDR3 is TGTGCCAGCAGCTTAGGCGGGGCTGAAGCTTTCTTT.

This clone came up a few times. The rearrangement joins TRBV11-2 to TRBJ1-1; a weak D match, TRBD1 (6 bases). Trimming cost V 3 bases and J 10 bases, with 12 bases left between them. This CDR3 has 12 residues. Germline values: CDR1 SGHAT, CDR2 FQNNGV. CDR3 amino acids: CASSFPGTIAFF. DNA for the CDR3: TGTGCCAGCAGCTTTCCCGGGACAATAGCTTTCTTT.

In its sample, this clone was seen once. The chain employs TRBV4-2 and TRBJ2-5; the match to TRBD1 covers 7 bases. Germline values: CDR1 LGHNA, CDR2 YNFKEQ. The V segment lost 4 bases and the J segment 4 bases; nucleotides outside the gene matches: 6. This CDR3 has 14 residues. The CDR3, as DNA: TGTGCCAGCAGCCTTAACAGGGGTAGAGAGACCCAGTACTTC. Its translation: CASSLNRGRETQYF.

The chain has TRBV7-9 and TRBJ2-3; TRBD2 matches at 11 bases. This CDR3 region has 18 residues. After removal of 7 bases from V and 3 bases from J, the junction contained 15 bases not matched to a gene. Germline loops: CDR1 SEHNR, CDR2 FQNEAQ (reference sequence). The CDR3 protein is CASTLRSGGAMKTDTQYF. The CDR3 bases are TGTGCCAGCACTCTCCGTAGCGGGGGGGCAATGAAGACAGATACGCAGTATTTT.

The chain couples TRBV6-1 to TRBJ2-1; TRBD1 agrees at 8 bases. J lost 6 bases, V lost 5 bases, and 3 bases had no gene match. Germline values: CDR1 MNHNS, CDR2 SASEGT. The CDR3 has 13 amino acids. The CDR3 DNA reads TGTGCCAGCAGTTCTGGGACAGGCAATGAGCAGTTCTTC. It is translated as CASSSGTGNEQFF.

V is TRBV5-4 and J is TRBJ2-3, with 7 bases that match TRBD1. Germline loops: CDR1 SGHNT, CDR2 YYREEE (reference sequence). The CDR3 runs 15 residues. Trimming took 0 bases from V and 5 from J; bases not matched to a gene: 6. The CDR3 reads CASSLARAGGDTQYF. DNA of the CDR3: TGTGCCAGCAGCTTGGCTCGGGCAGGGGGAGATACGCAGTATTTT.

The rearrangement joins TRBV30 to TRBJ1-2; D is uncertain. V was clipped by 0 bases and J by 7 bases, with 12 bases between them. Germline CDR1 is GTSNPN and CDR2 is SVGIG (reference sequence). CDR3 length: 13 amino acids. This chain's CDR3 is CAWSVLGLGGYTF. The CDR3 DNA reads as TGTGCCTGGAGTGTACTGGGCTTAGGTGGCTACACCTTC.

This clone was counted ten times or more. The chain couples TRBV27 to TRBJ2-3, with 8 nucleotides matching TRBD2. This CDR3 region has 14 residues. Trimming cost V 2 bases and J 7 bases; bases outside gene matches: 5. CDR1 and CDR2 (germline): MNHEY, SMNVEV (reference sequence). The CDR3 coding sequence is TGTGCCAGCAGTTTAGGGCGGGGGGCGAATACGCAGTATTTT. Amino acids: CASSLGRGANTQYF.

The chain has TRBV7-2 and TRBJ2-3; D possibly corresponds to TRBD2 (6 bases). The CDR3 is 15 amino acids. Germline V lookup: CDR1 SGHTA, CDR2 FQGNSA. Trimming removed 0 bases from V and 6 bases from J, with 13 bases in between. The CDR3 DNA follows: TGTGCCAGCAGCTTAGCGATGACTAGAGGTGATACGCAGTATTTT. Its translation: CASSLAMTRGDTQYF.

The chain is built from TRBV4-2 and TRBJ1-1; no definite D call. Germline CDR1 reads LGHNA; CDR2 reads YNFKEQ. The CDR3 length is 14 residues. With 1 base removed from V and 1 base from J, the gap between germline ends came to 7 bases. In DNA, the CDR3 is TGTGCCAGCAGCCAAGGGTTCACGAACACTGAAGCTTTCTTT. It translates to CASSQGFTNTEAFF.

The V and J genes are TRBV20-1 and TRBJ2-6; no clear D gene. The CDR3 runs 11 residues. The germline V gene encodes CDR1 DFQATT and CDR2 SNEGSKA (reference sequence). The V end was cut by 3 bases, the J end by 7 bases, with 4 bases between. DNA for the CDR3: TGCAGTGCTAGCCAAGCCAACGTCCTGACTTTC. Translation gives CSASQANVLTF.

This clone was picked up a small number of times. This sequence joins TRBV29-1 and TRBJ2-6; D uncertain. This CDR3 is built from 12 residues. Trimming shortened V by 5 bases and J by 2 bases, and 4 bases separated the two germline ends. The germline gives CDR1 SQVTM, CDR2 ANQGSEA. CDR3 in DNA: TGCAGCGTTAAGGCTGGGGCCAACGTCCTGACTTTC. It is translated as CSVKAGANVLTF.

This clone was detected only once. The rearrangement joins TRBV30 to TRBJ1-2; D not resolved. This CDR3 has 13 amino acids. Germline V gives CDR1 GTSNPN, CDR2 SVGIG (reference sequence). V was shortened by 0 bases and J by 8 bases, with 13 bases between the two germline ends. The CDR3 nucleotides are TGTGCCTGGAGTGTTTCGGAGACGCAGGGCTACACCTTC. Translating gives CAWSVSETQGYTF.